Each of the 17 T cell receptor beta chains below was sequenced from the same sample in a study of lymphopenia after photon versus proton radiotherapy. The assay was immunoSEQ multiplex PCR, and TCRdb's table has in-frame clones only and misses some. The sample yields approximately 3,500 clones, 76% seen once. The specimen comprised peripheral blood, sampled from a patient treated with proton-based radiotherapy. Receptors were obtained from an elderly man with esophageal cancer.

The chain carries TRBV27 and TRBJ2-3; D perhaps matches TRBD2 (5 bases). The CDR3 sequence is 17 residues long. Deletions cut 2 bases from V and 0 bases from J, with 15 bases between. Germline assignment: CDR1 MNHEY and CDR2 SMNVEV (reference sequence). The CDR3 DNA reads TGTGCCAGCAGTTTAGGCGGACGGAGGTCTAGCACAGATACGCAGTATTTT. Its protein product is CASSLGGRRSSTDTQYF.

The genes are TRBV28 and TRBJ1-5; 9 bases fit TRBD1. Germline V CDR1 and CDR2: MDHEN, SYDVKM. There are 16 residues in the CDR3. The V gene end was trimmed by 6 bases and the J gene end by 2 bases; junction bases not matched to a gene: 8. The CDR3 sequence: CASREQGAQGNQPQHF. The CDR3 coding sequence is TGTGCCAGCAGGGAACAGGGGGCGCAGGGCAATCAGCCCCAGCATTTT.

The rearrangement joins TRBV7-9 to TRBJ1-5; D remains ambiguous. CDR1 and CDR2 (germline): SEHNR, FQNEAQ (reference sequence). V was clipped by 1 base and J by 6 bases, with 4 bases between them. The CDR3 totals 12 residues. The CDR3 coding sequence is TGTGCCAGCAGCTTAGGGACTCAGCCCCAGCATTTT. Protein product: CASSLGTQPQHF.

This clone is large within its sample. The chain is built from TRBV11-3 and TRBJ2-5, with D possibly being TRBD2 (5 bases). The CDR3 consists of 15 residues. V was cut by 1 base and J by 5 bases, with 14 bases left in between. Germline V gene lookup returns CDR1 SGHNT and CDR2 YENEEA. CDR3 region: CASSLVRRQRETQYF. CDR3 DNA: TGTGCCAGCAGCTTAGTTCGGAGGCAGCGGGAGACCCAGTACTTC.

This rearrangement joins TRBV30 to TRBJ1-3; D gene uncertain. The V gene lost 2 bases and the J gene lost 6 bases, with 5 bases spanning the gap. The CDR3 totals 11 residues. Germline CDR1 and CDR2: GTSNPN and SVGIG (reference sequence). CDR3 region: CAWSTENTIYF. As DNA, the CDR3 is TGTGCCTGGAGTACGGAAAACACCATATATTTT.

The V call is TRBV10-3, the J call TRBJ2-1; no firm D call. Germline CDR1 and CDR2: ENHRY and SYGVKD. This CDR3 has 11 residues. Trimming shortened V by 4 bases and J by 7 bases, and 5 bases separated the two germline ends. The CDR3 DNA reads TGTGCCATCAGTGGGGTAAATGAGCAGTTCTTC. Its protein is CAISGVNEQFF.

This rearrangement joins TRBV19 to TRBJ2-1; 7 bases are shared with TRBD1. This CDR3 is 12 amino acids long. Per germline, CDR1 LNHDA and CDR2 SQIVND (reference sequence). Germline trimming cut 10 bases from V and 9 bases from J; bases unmatched to any gene: 9. The CDR3 here is CATRGGSGEQFF. Written as DNA, the CDR3 is TGTGCCACCAGAGGGGGCTCGGGTGAGCAGTTCTTC. Supplemented by reference TRBV19 and TRBJ2-1, the full variable domain reads DGGITQSPKYLFRKEGQNVTLSCEQNLNHDAMYWYRQDPGQGLRLIYYSQIVNDFQKGDIAEGYSVSREKKESFPLTVTSAQKNPTAFYLCATRGGSGEQFFGPGTRLTVL.

The V and J genes are TRBV25-1 and TRBJ2-1; D possibly corresponds to TRBD2 (6 bases). Germline CDR1 and CDR2: MGHDK and SYGVNS. V gave up 1 base and J gave up 4 bases, with 11 bases separating them. This CDR3 has 15 residues. The CDR3 loop is CASSEWEVYYNEQFF. CDR3 in DNA: TGTGCCAGCAGTGAATGGGAGGTGTATTACAATGAGCAGTTCTTC. The variable domain in full, with the rest retrieved from reference TRBV25-1 and TRBJ2-1, is EADIYQTPRYLVIGTGKKITLECSQTMGHDKMYWYQQDPGMELHLIHYSYGVNSTEKGDLSSESTVSRIRTEHFPLTLESARPSHTSQYLCASSEWEVYYNEQFFGPGTRLTVL.

This chain joins TRBV11-3 and TRBJ2-1, with no clear D. CDR1 SGHNT and CDR2 YENEEA come from the germline V gene. V was pared by 7 bases and J by 8 bases, with 15 bases between. The CDR3 contains 13 residues. DNA of the CDR3: TGTGCCAGCACCTTGGCGGAGTATGATGAGCAGTTCTTC. Protein: CASTLAEYDEQFF.

Concerning this clone: This likely came from a read error, as a far larger clone is one base away. Other DNA sequences in the same sample also yield this CDR3. This chain connects TRBV9 to TRBJ2-3; 9 bases agree with TRBD2. This CDR3 region has 17 residues. V lost 3 bases to trimming and J lost 4 bases; unmatched junction nucleotides: 12. Germline CDR1 and CDR2: SGDLS and YYNGEE. CDR3 nucleotide sequence: TGTGCCAGCAGCGCTCGCGGGGGGGCGGGCTTAGCAGATACGCAGTATTTT. Residues: CASSARGGAGLADTQYF.

V gene TRBV11-3 combines with J gene TRBJ2-5; 8 bases match TRBD1. V gave up 5 bases and J gave up 1 base; unmatched junction bases: 9. In germline, CDR1 is SGHNT, CDR2 YENEEA. The CDR3 spans 16 residues. As DNA, the CDR3 is TGTGCCAGCAGCACTCGGACAGGGAGCGCCCAAGAGACCCAGTACTTC. Its translation: CASSTRTGSAQETQYF.

This chain links TRBV19 with TRBJ1-1; 8 bases fit TRBD1. The V gene's germline CDR1 is LNHDA and CDR2 SQIVND (reference sequence). Trimming removed 6 bases from V and 7 bases from J; junction bases left unmatched: 10. The CDR3 spans 14 residues. Here the CDR3 DNA reads TGTGCCAGTAGGCCATCCCAGACAGGGGATGAAGCTTTCTTT. Translated, it gives CASRPSQTGDEAFF.

This clone is large (0.1 to 1%) in the sample. Other DNA sequences in the same sample also yield this CDR3. The V and J genes are TRBV9 and TRBJ2-3; the match to TRBD2 covers 8 bases. V dropped 3 bases and J dropped 4; count of bases not matched to a gene: 13. Germline assignment: CDR1 SGDLS and CDR2 YYNGEE. The CDR3 is made up of 17 amino acids. The CDR3 loop reads CASSALGGAGLADTQYF. The CDR3 DNA sequence: TGTGCCAGCAGCGCGCTCGGGGGGGCGGGCTTAGCAGATACGCAGTATTTT.

This rearrangement joins TRBV11-3 to TRBJ2-1, with a possible D match to TRBD1 (6 bases). This CDR3 is 15 amino acids long. Trimming shortened V by 5 bases and J by 4 bases, and 15 bases separated the two germline ends. Germline assignment: CDR1 SGHNT and CDR2 YENEEA. The CDR3 DNA follows: TGTGCCAGCAGCCGTGACGGGACAATTTACAATGAGCAGTTCTTC. This translates into CASSRDGTIYNEQFF.

The chain couples TRBV19 to TRBJ1-2; 8 nucleotides align to TRBD1. This CDR3 is 12 amino acids long. Germline CDR1 and CDR2: LNHDA and SQIVND (reference sequence). Trimming took 4 bases from V and 5 from J; bases not matched to a gene: 0. In nucleotides, the CDR3 is TGTGCCAGTAGTAGGACAGGGTATGGCTACACCTTC. Its translation is CASSRTGYGYTF.

The chain is built from TRBV19 and TRBJ1-3, with 7 bases that match TRBD1. V trimming: 7 bases; J trimming: 0 bases; junction bases outside the gene matches: 3. Germline CDR1 LNHDA, CDR2 SQIVND (reference sequence). The CDR3 spans 14 residues. This chain's CDR3 is CASTRGGSGNTIYF. As DNA, the CDR3 is TGTGCCAGTACCAGGGGGGGCTCTGGAAACACCATATATTTT.

This clone was recorded once. V usage is TRBV10-2 and J usage is TRBJ2-5; D is ambiguous. V lost 0 bases and J 6 bases, leaving 5 bases between the germline ends. Germline CDR1 and CDR2: WSHSY and SAAADI. The CDR3 covers 12 residues. As DNA, the CDR3 is TGCGCCAGCAGTGAGTCAGGCAAGACCCAGTACTTC. It specifies CASSESGKTQYF.